These 27 T cell receptor beta chains share one sample of origin, sequenced in a study of CD8 T cells in ankylosing spondylitis. General study results and limits: Made up of under ten highly homologous variants, a TCR beta motif appeared characteristic of ankylosing spondylitis blood.

Their target antigens are unknown. MiXCR was run by TCRdb on the 5' RACE reads, yielding one entry per CDR3 protein. The sample lists a few hundred thousand distinct CDR3 sequences, 20% to 25% seen once, with approximately 15% in the top ten. The sequenced material came from blood, either unsorted or a sorted T cell fraction (not recorded which). The receptors originated from a male donor with ankylosing spondylitis.

CDR3 region: CSARGGPTAFF. CDR3 DNA: TGCAGTGCTAGGGGAGGGCCCACAGCTTTCTTT. The chain employs TRBV20-1 and TRBJ1-1, with D unresolved. Deletions cut 3 bases from V and 10 bases from J, with 12 bases between. The germline gives CDR1 DFQATT, CDR2 SNEGSKA (reference sequence). The CDR3 is 11 residues long.

This clonotype was counted only a few times. This chain connects TRBV4-1 to TRBJ2-3; possible D gene TRBD1, 6 bases. There are 15 residues in the CDR3. The germline V gene encodes CDR1 MGHRA and CDR2 YSYEKL. Deletions cut 1 base from V and 3 bases from J, with 11 bases between. The CDR3 DNA follows: TGCGCCAGCAGCCAAGGACCCAGGGGTACAGATACGCAGTATTTT. This gives the protein CASSQGPRGTDTQYF.

The chain links TRBV6-2 or TRBV6-3 to TRBJ2-3; D is ambiguous. With 8 bases removed from V and 4 bases from J, the gap between germline ends came to 19 bases. The CDR3 runs to 15 residues. Germline assignment: CDR1 MNHEY and CDR2 SVGEGT. In DNA, the CDR3 is TGTGCCAGCGCAAAGATCCAGGTTTTTGCAGATACGCAGTATTTT. Translated: CASAKIQVFADTQYF.

This clonotype was observed a handful of times. This chain's CDR3 is CASSLPGTHEQYF. In DNA, the CDR3 is TGCGCCAGCAGCTTGCCGGGTACCCACGAGCAGTACTTC. The genes are TRBV5-1 and TRBJ2-7; D is unclear. Germline loops: CDR1 SGHRS, CDR2 YFSETQ. Trimming cost V 1 base and J 5 bases, with 10 bases left between them. This CDR3 has 13 amino acids.

This clonotype has a count of ten or more. The chain links TRBV29-1 to TRBJ1-1, with D possibly being TRBD1 (5 bases). Trimming took off 6 bases at V and 1 base at J, with 15 bases between the two ends. CDR1 is SQVTM and CDR2 is ANQGSEA in the germline V gene. CDR3 length: 14 residues. The CDR3 nucleotides read TGCAGCGTCGAGGGGCGGTTGGCGAACACTGAAGCTTTCTTT. Encoded protein: CSVEGRLANTEAFF.

The chain couples TRBV4-3 to TRBJ2-3; the match to TRBD2 covers 7 bases. The CDR3 consists of 16 residues. V shed 6 bases and J 0 bases; nucleotides not matched to a gene: 9. Germline assignment: CDR1 LGHNA and CDR2 YSLEER. The DNA for the CDR3 is TGCGCCAGCAGTCGGCTAGCGGAGGGCAGCACAGATACGCAGTATTTT. As protein: CASSRLAEGSTDTQYF.

This clonotype showed up just a few times. The chain employs TRBV12-3 or TRBV12-4 and TRBJ2-1; 7 bases align to TRBD1. The length of the CDR3 is 14 residues. Trimming took 3 bases from V and 8 from J; bases not matched to a gene: 7. In DNA form, the CDR3 reads TGTGCCAGCAGTTTGGGCAGGGGGATCGATGAGCAGTTCTTC. Its protein product is CASSLGRGIDEQFF.

This rearrangement joins TRBV30 to TRBJ2-1; D is uncertain. The CDR3 loop spans 14 amino acids. Germline V gene sequence: CDR1 GTSNPN, CDR2 SVGIG (reference sequence). V was clipped by 1 base and J by 1 base, with 8 bases between them. The chain's CDR3 is CAWSGSASYNEQFF. The CDR3 DNA is TGTGCCTGGAGTGGGAGCGCATCCTACAATGAGCAGTTCTTC.

This clonotype was detected only a few times. The chain combines TRBV7-9 with TRBJ2-7, with TRBD1 as a possible D gene (6 bases). Trimming took 3 bases from V and 1 from J, leaving 10 bases between them. The CDR3 spans 14 residues. Germline values: CDR1 SEHNR, CDR2 FQNEAQ (reference sequence). CDR3 nucleotide sequence: TGTGCCAGCAGCTTTCCGGGACAATCCTACGAGCAGTACTTC. Amino acids: CASSFPGQSYEQYF.

Concerning this clonotype: Compared with germline, one end of the junction differs, possibly owing to a read error. The J gene is TRBJ2-7, the V gene TRBV3-1; 8 bases are a match to TRBD1. The germline CDR1 and CDR2 sequences are LGHDT and YNNKEL (reference sequence). The CDR3 runs 11 residues. The CDR3 sequence is CASSQDRTGCF. The CDR3 region has the DNA TGTGCCAGCAGCCAAGACAGGACAGGGTGCTTC.

This clonotype occurred a few times. The chain combines TRBV5-1 with TRBJ2-7; no firm D call. In germline, CDR1 is SGHRS, CDR2 YFSETQ. V lost 0 bases and J lost 1, with 11 bases in between. This CDR3 comprises 15 residues. DNA for the CDR3: TGCGCCAGCAGCTTGGAAGCTCACCGGTCCTACGAGCAGTACTTC. Its protein is CASSLEAHRSYEQYF.

DNA for the CDR3: TGTGCCACCAGCAGAGATAGGATCTTGAGAGGCACTGAAGCTTTCTTT. This gives the protein CATSRDRILRGTEAFF. This chain uses TRBV15 with TRBJ1-1; D remains ambiguous. With 0 bases removed from V and 4 bases from J, the gap between germline ends came to 15 bases. The CDR3 has 16 residues. Germline assignment: CDR1 LNHNV and CDR2 YYDKDF (reference sequence).

This sequence joins TRBV12-3 or TRBV12-4 and TRBJ2-1; 10 bases fit TRBD2. V lost 8 bases and J lost 4; bases outside the gene matches: 5. This CDR3 spans 14 amino acids. Here the CDR3 reads CASVLAGAYNEQFF. The CDR3 DNA is TGTGCCAGCGTCCTAGCGGGAGCTTACAATGAGCAGTTCTTC.

This clonotype has just a few counts. The chain links TRBV6-5 to TRBJ2-7; D is perhaps TRBD1 (5 bases). V lost 3 bases, J lost 3 bases, and 9 bases lay in between. The CDR3 extends over 13 amino acids. Germline CDR1 is MNHEY and CDR2 is SVGAGI. In nucleotides, the CDR3 is TGTGCCAGCAGTTATCCAGGGTTCTACGAGCAGTACTTC. This codes for CASSYPGFYEQYF.

V usage is TRBV7-9 and J usage is TRBJ2-2; D is unclear. Deletions cut 1 base from V and 9 bases from J, with 9 bases between. The CDR3 loop spans 13 amino acids. Germline CDR1 SEHNR, CDR2 FQNEAQ (reference sequence). Here the CDR3 DNA reads TGTGCCAGCAGCTTAGATGCGGTCTGGGAGCTGTTTTTT. It specifies CASSLDAVWELFF.

The chain employs TRBV19 and TRBJ1-5; a possible D gene is TRBD1 (5 bases). The length of the CDR3 is 15 residues. V lost 5 bases and J 5 bases, leaving 16 bases between the germline ends. The germline V gene encodes CDR1 LNHDA and CDR2 SQIVND (reference sequence). CDR3 loop: CASSGPGRGYQPQHF. The DNA of the CDR3 is TGTGCCAGTAGTGGCCCGGGACGGGGGTATCAGCCCCAGCATTTT.

This clonotype was observed a few times. V is TRBV5-1 and J is TRBJ2-7; 12 bases agree with TRBD2. With 1 base clipped from V and 5 bases from J, the junction kept 4 bases outside the gene matches. Germline V CDR1 and CDR2: SGHRS, YFSETQ. The CDR3 totals 15 residues. The CDR3 protein is CASSLSSGRVDEQYF. The CDR3, as DNA: TGCGCCAGCAGCTTGTCTAGCGGGAGGGTCGACGAGCAGTACTTC.

The gene calls are TRBV2 and TRBJ1-1; D possibly corresponds to TRBD1 (5 bases). This CDR3 has 15 amino acids. Germline CDR1 is SNHLY and CDR2 is FYNNEI. The ends were cut back, 7 bases at V and 5 bases at J, with 20 bases in the middle. The CDR3 spells CASTETWGDSTEAFF. CDR3 coding DNA: TGTGCCAGCACAGAGACCTGGGGAGACAGTACTGAAGCTTTCTTT.

The rearrangement joins TRBV10-2 to TRBJ2-7; 8 nucleotides match TRBD2. The length of the CDR3 is 14 residues. With V trimmed by 6 bases and J by 2 bases, 6 bases remained unmatched. The germline CDR1 and CDR2 sequences are WSHSY and SAAADI. CDR3 in DNA: TGCGCCAGCAGACAAGCGGGAGACACCTACGAGCAGTACTTC. As protein: CASRQAGDTYEQYF.

This chain joins TRBV11-2 and TRBJ1-1, with no clear D. This CDR3 has 13 amino acids. The germline gives CDR1 SGHAT, CDR2 FQNNGV. Deletions cut 4 bases from V and 5 bases from J, with 11 bases between. CDR3 nucleotides: TGTGCCAGCAGCTATGTAATGGAAACTGAAGCTTTCTTT. Its translation is CASSYVMETEAFF.

This clonotype was seen a few times. In DNA, the CDR3 is TGTGCCAGCAGTGGGGGGGCACAGGGAAGAGCTTTCTTT. This gives the protein CASSGGAQGRAFF. The chain is built from TRBV2 and TRBJ1-1; D perhaps matches TRBD1 (6 bases). This CDR3 contains 13 residues. Germline-derived CDR1 and CDR2 are SNHLY and FYNNEI. With 4 bases removed from V and 10 bases from J, the gap between germline ends came to 16 bases. Looking up the rest from reference TRBV2 and TRBJ1-1 gives the full variable domain: EPEVTQTPSHQVTQMGQEVILRCVPISNHLYFYWYRQILGQKVEFLVSFYNNEISEKSEIFDDQFSVERPDGSNFTLKIRSTKLEDSAMYFCASSGGAQGRAFFGQGTRLTVV.

The chain employs TRBV3-1 and TRBJ1-4; D is uncertain. The germline V gene encodes CDR1 LGHDT and CDR2 YNNKEL (reference sequence). The ends were cut back, 1 base at V and 2 bases at J, with 11 bases in the middle. This CDR3 has 16 amino acids. CDR3 sequence reads: CASSQGPSGTNEKLFF. The DNA of the CDR3 is TGTGCCAGCAGCCAAGGACCGAGTGGGACTAATGAAAAACTGTTTTTT.

This clonotype was picked up one time. The V call is TRBV4-1, the J call TRBJ2-7; D is unresolved. CDR3 length: 16 amino acids. The germline CDR1 and CDR2 sequences are MGHRA and YSYEKL. V lost 4 bases to trimming and J lost 2 bases, with 18 bases between them. As DNA, the CDR3 is TGCGCCAGCAGCCTAAACCGACACTTGTCCCCCTACGAGCAGTACTTC. Residues: CASSLNRHLSPYEQYF.

The rearrangement uses TRBV2 and TRBJ2-1; TRBD2 agrees at 10 bases. This CDR3 is built from 16 residues. V was clipped by 6 bases and J by 3 bases; unmatched bases: 8. CDR1 is SNHLY, CDR2 FYNNEI, per germline. The CDR3 loop reads CASSRGLADNYNEQFF. CDR3 DNA sequence: TGTGCCAGCAGCCGAGGACTAGCGGATAACTACAATGAGCAGTTCTTC. The full variable domain, in which reference TRBV2 and TRBJ2-1 provide the parts outside the CDR3, is EPEVTQTPSHQVTQMGQEVILRCVPISNHLYFYWYRQILGQKVEFLVSFYNNEISEKSEIFDDQFSVERPDGSNFTLKIRSTKLEDSAMYFCASSRGLADNYNEQFFGPGTRLTVL.

The chain joins TRBV9 to TRBJ2-3; TRBD2 agrees at 13 bases. The CDR3 spans 19 residues. The V gene end was trimmed by 0 bases and the J gene end by 4 bases; junction bases not matched to a gene: 11. Per germline, CDR1 SGDLS and CDR2 YYNGEE. CDR3 bases: TGTGCCAGCAGCGTAGAAGGTATGGGACTAGCGGGATTCGCAGATACGCAGTATTTT. Translating gives CASSVEGMGLAGFADTQYF. Full variable domain (outside the CDR3, taken from reference TRBV9 and TRBJ2-3): DSGVTQTPKHLITATGQRVTLRCSPRSGDLSVYWYQQSLDQGLQFLIQYYNGEERAKGNILERFSAQQFPDLHSELNLSSLELGDSALYFCASSVEGMGLAGFADTQYFGPGTRLTVL.

In this sample, this clonotype turned up a few times. This rearrangement joins TRBV12-3 or TRBV12-4 to TRBJ1-2; D not certain. The V end was cut by 8 bases, the J end by 4 bases, with 14 bases between. The CDR3 loop spans 13 amino acids. This chain's CDR3 is CASRDILRYGYTF. The CDR3 DNA is TGTGCCAGCCGCGACATCCTACGCTATGGCTACACCTTC.

The rearrangement links TRBV29-1 to TRBJ2-5; D ambiguous. The CDR3 contains 11 residues. Looked up from germline, CDR1 is SQVTM and CDR2 is ANQGSEA. Trimming left V 2 bases short and J 5 bases short, with 6 bases between. The CDR3 DNA sequence: TGCAGCGTTGAAATTGCTGAGACCCAGTACTTC. This translates into CSVEIAETQYF.